Given below is one TCR beta chain in context. This sample stems from a study of T cell changes during pregnancy in multiple sclerosis. Libraries were prepared by immunoSEQ multiplex PCR; TCRdb keeps only in-frame clonotypes and omits some of them. The table records 60,000 to 65,000 clones, 90% of them present only once. V gave up 3 bases and J gave up 1 base, with 13 bases separating them. The CDR3 runs to 15 residues. Germline V gene lookup returns CDR1 LNHDA and CDR2 SQIVND (reference sequence). The chain recombines TRBV19 with TRBJ2-7, with D perhaps matching TRBD1 (5 bases). Sequencing was performed on peripheral blood, taken in the second trimester of pregnancy. This sequence was found in a female donor in good health, enrolled as a control in a pregnancy study. The DNA for the CDR3 is TGTGCCAGTAGTATGGGTCAGGGCCTTTCCTACGAGCAGTACTTC. Its translation: CASSMGQGLSYEQYF.